The subject of this entry is one T cell receptor beta chain. The antigen this receptor binds is unknown. There are no base qualities to consult, and no much larger clone falls within one base. The sample comes from a study of immune evolution from preneoplasia to lung adenocarcinoma (dated by TCRdb to 2020 to 2023). Broadly, across the study: HLA loss of heterozygosity was seen in roughly 6.6%, 14% and 36% of AIS, MIA and ADC lesions, and in no AAH lesions. The study used immune gene expression, TCR sequencing and multiplex immunofluorescence to profile the immune contexture of lung adenocarcinoma precursors and invasive adenocarcinoma. Resected precursor lesions (AAH, AIS, MIA) and invasive adenocarcinomas were compared against paired morphologically normal lung tissue. The sample size was set by how many specimens were available, not by a prior power calculation. Whole exome sequencing and methylation data from the same cohort of nodules were integrated with the immune data. A total of 50 to 55 patients with pulmonary nodules who underwent surgical resection were included in the overall cohort. A total of under 60 patients contributed TCR sequencing data. According to the study, around 100 samples were used for TCR sequencing. POLYSOLVER was used to infer Class I HLA alleles from exome data, and LOHHLA was used to detect allele-specific HLA loss.

V gives up 2 bases and J gives up 0 bases, and the segment between their germline ends measures 7 bases. There are 14 amino acids in the CDR3, from cysteine to phenylalanine inclusive. Only the CDR3 DNA stays, 42 bases, in frame from base 1. From the germline V gene, CDR1 is SGHTA and CDR2 is FQGTGA. Using the immunoSEQ hsTCRbeta Kit, TCR beta CDR3 regions were sequenced from DNA. Under the source paper's analysis protocol: The ImmunoSEQ Analyzer was used to analyse the TCR sequencing data. T cell clonality was calculated on productive rearrangements as 1 minus Pielou's evenness. To measure T cell diversity, the inverse Simpson index was applied to productive templates. T cell density was TCR beta template counts normalized to usable DNA, estimated by amplifying and sequencing housekeeping genes. Two-sided Kruskal-Wallis tests were used to compare TCR metrics between histologic stages. TCRdb retrieved this table from immuneACCESS and kept in-frame rearrangements only. Not all clones are present; in checked studies, unresolved V genes account for under half, and no reason is known for the remainder. That table furnishes V, J and clone size, whereas the DNA furnished D and trimming. This sample holds 6,000 to 8,500 clones; around 83% were observed only once. The top ten clones comprise approximately 3% of the sample.

Between the mid-2010s and the late 2010s, the patients underwent resection in either Japan or China. The histologic diagnosis of each case was independently confirmed on H&E slides by two lung cancer pathologists. To enrich premalignant or tumor cells for nucleic acid extraction, macro-dissection was performed after pathologic assessment. FFPE tissue was used for DNA isolation with the AllPrep DNA/RNA FFPE Kit. Summary of the overall study and its limitations: Because all patients came from Japan and China, whether the findings apply to Western populations was uncertain. The highest clonality was observed in normal lung, whereas higher T cell density and diversity but lower clonality appeared to be present in later-stage lesions. Findings were based on association rather than direct causation; larger cohorts with long-term follow-up and longitudinal biopsies were deemed needed. Compared with EGFR-mutant or double wild-type lesions, KRAS-mutant nodules had the highest T cell clonality. Normal lung had the highest top T cell clone frequencies, which appeared to decline progressively from AAH through AIS, MIA and invasive adenocarcinoma.

The receptor comes from a person in their 70s with lung adenocarcinoma. Sequencing was performed on FFPE minimally invasive lung adenocarcinoma tissue. The sample's cell subset or site label is to be understood as: micro-invasive lung adenocarcinoma (MIA). Recombination linked TRBV7-3 to TRBJ1-1; TRBD1 is a possible D gene, resting on 6 matching bases. The sequenced DNA is TGTGCCAGCAGCTTACAGGGGTTGAACACTGAAGCTTTCTTT. It specifies CASSLQGLNTEAFF.